The 20 T cell receptor beta chains below come from one sample, sequenced in a study of response to subunit inactivated influenza vaccine. Using its own MiXCR run on the RT-PCR reads, TCRdb lists one record per CDR3 protein. The repertoire holds around 530,000 distinct CDR3 sequences, with 16% as singletons. This sample comprised CD4+ T cells sorted from PBMCs, obtained less than 30 months after vaccination. Receptors originate from a man aged 50-75 years who received an inactivated influenza vaccine.

The rearrangement links TRBV20-1 to TRBJ1-5; 7 bases match TRBD1. The CDR3 consists of 16 residues. The V gene's germline CDR1 is DFQATT and CDR2 SNEGSKA (reference sequence). V was pared by 5 bases and J by 2 bases, with 12 bases of the junction left unmatched. CDR3 sequence reads: CSAVTGRDRGNQPQHF. Here the CDR3 DNA reads TGCAGTGCTGTTACTGGCCGGGACAGAGGCAATCAGCCCCAGCATTTT.

This clonotype turned up a few times. The V and J genes are TRBV29-1 and TRBJ1-1; unclear D gene. Trimming cost V 4 bases and J 1 base, with 13 bases left between them. Per the germline V gene, CDR1 is SQVTM and CDR2 is ANQGSEA. This CDR3 is built from 14 residues. CDR3: CSVGGAPSNTEAFF. For the CDR3, the DNA is TGCAGCGTTGGGGGTGCACCTTCGAACACTGAAGCTTTCTTT.

This clonotype came up a few times. The rearrangement links TRBV10-3 to TRBJ2-7; 7 bases map to TRBD2. The CDR3 has 14 residues. V shed 7 bases, J shed 3 bases, and the junction held 9 bases outside the gene matches. Germline CDR1 is ENHRY and CDR2 is SYGVKD. The CDR3: CAIKASTSVYEQYF. The CDR3, as DNA: TGTGCCATCAAAGCCTCTACTAGCGTCTACGAGCAGTACTTC.

There are a few counts of this clonotype. The chain combines TRBV14 with TRBJ1-6; D ambiguous. The CDR3 has 13 residues. Trimming took 0 bases from V and 16 from J, leaving 13 bases between them. Per the germline V gene, CDR1 is SGHDN and CDR2 is FVKESK. The CDR3 sequence: CASSQELRLKLHF. Here the CDR3 DNA reads TGTGCCAGCAGCCAAGAACTGCGACTCAAGCTCCACTTT.

J is TRBJ2-3 and V is TRBV11-1, with D hard to call. From germline, CDR1 is SGHAT and CDR2 FQDESV (reference sequence). The V end was cut by 2 bases, the J end by 0 bases, with 6 bases between. CDR3 length equals 14 residues. This CDR3 is CASSLWSSTDTQYF. The CDR3 DNA reads TGTGCCAGCAGCTTATGGAGTAGCACAGATACGCAGTATTTT. The whole variable domain, filled in from reference TRBV11-1 and TRBJ2-3, reads EAEVAQSPRYKITEKSQAVAFWCDPISGHATLYWYRQILGQGPELLVQFQDESVVDDSQLPKDRFSAERLKGVDSTLKIQPAELGDSAMYLCASSLWSSTDTQYFGPGTRLTVL.

This clonotype turned up a few times. The rearrangement uses TRBV5-4 and TRBJ1-1; the D gene is possibly TRBD1 (5 bases). The V end was cut by 3 bases, the J end by 3 bases, with 9 bases between. The CDR3 consists of 13 residues. CDR1 and CDR2 from the germline V gene are SGHNT and YYREEE (reference sequence). CDR3 in DNA: TGTGCCAGCAGCTGGGGACCGTACACTGAAGCTTTCTTT. This translates into CASSWGPYTEAFF.

This chain uses TRBV25-1 with TRBJ1-2; no definite D call. The germline CDR1 and CDR2 sequences are MGHDK and SYGVNS. Trimming cost V 3 bases and J 8 bases, with 7 bases left between them. CDR3 length equals 11 residues. CDR3 in amino acids: CASSDWVGYTF. CDR3 coding DNA: TGTGCCAGCAGTGATTGGGTCGGCTACACCTTC.

This clonotype showed up just a few times. This CDR3 reads CASRSEVTQYF. The CDR3 DNA is TGCGCCAGCAGGAGTGAGGTTACGCAGTATTTT. This chain uses TRBV5-1 with TRBJ2-3; no clear D. Germline V CDR1 and CDR2: SGHRS, YFSETQ. The CDR3 runs 11 residues. Trimming stripped 5 bases from V and 8 bases from J, with 9 bases between. Full variable domain (missing parts from reference TRBV5-1 and TRBJ2-3): KAGVTQTPRYLIKTRGQQVTLSCSPISGHRSVSWYQQTPGQGLQFLFEYFSETQRNKGNFPGRFSGRQFSNSRSEMNVSTLELGDSALYLCASRSEVTQYFGPGTRLTVL.

This clonotype was counted between two and nine times. The chain employs TRBV6-1 and TRBJ1-6; tentatively, D is TRBD1 (6 bases). Germline loops: CDR1 MNHNS, CDR2 SASEGT. The V end was cut by 5 bases, the J end by 8 bases, with 13 bases between. This CDR3 has 14 amino acids. The CDR3 here is CASSPRDTDSPLHF. CDR3 coding DNA: TGTGCCAGCAGTCCCCGGGACACGGATTCACCCCTCCACTTT.

This clonotype was observed a handful of times. V and J are TRBV6-1 and TRBJ2-1; 7 bases are shared with TRBD1. The germline gives CDR1 MNHNS, CDR2 SASEGT. The CDR3 is 17 amino acids. The J segment lost 4 bases and the V segment lost 7 bases, leaving 16 bases of the junction unmatched. CDR3 in amino acids: CASTPPRGQRFYNEQFF. The CDR3 bases are TGTGCCAGCACCCCCCCCCGGGGACAGAGATTTTACAATGAGCAGTTCTTC.

The chain links TRBV20-1 to TRBJ1-2, with a tentative D call TRBD1 (6 bases). V was clipped by 6 bases and J by 6 bases, with 20 bases between them. The CDR3 has 14 residues. CDR1 and CDR2 from the germline V gene are DFQATT and SNEGSKA (reference sequence). DNA of the CDR3: TGCAGTGCGATACAGGGAGGCGGGCGCGATGGCTACACCTTC. Translated, it gives CSAIQGGGRDGYTF.

In its sample, this clonotype was seen many times. J is TRBJ1-5 and V is TRBV7-9; D unclear. With 4 bases removed from V and 7 bases from J, the gap between germline ends came to 8 bases. CDR1 and CDR2 (germline): SEHNR, FQNEAQ (reference sequence). This CDR3 has 12 amino acids. The CDR3 sequence: CASSSGAQPQHF. CDR3 in DNA: TGTGCCAGCAGCTCCGGCGCCCAGCCCCAGCATTTT.

This clonotype was seen a few times. The V call is TRBV11-3, the J call TRBJ2-7; D is ambiguous. Deletions cut 3 bases from V and 5 bases from J, with 14 bases between. The CDR3 covers 14 residues. Germline V gene lookup returns CDR1 SGHNT and CDR2 YENEEA. CDR3 DNA: TGTGCCAGCAGCTTGACCCCAAAGTCCCACGAGCAGTACTTC. Protein product: CASSLTPKSHEQYF.

This clonotype was detected a few times. Here the CDR3 reads CASRDRVLSWTEAFF. The CDR3 DNA sequence: TGCGCCAGCCGGGACAGGGTATTGAGTTGGACTGAAGCTTTCTTT. This chain joins TRBV5-1 and TRBJ1-1; 9 nucleotides agree with TRBD1. V gave up 7 bases and J gave up 5 bases; unmatched junction bases: 12. The germline CDR1 and CDR2 sequences are SGHRS and YFSETQ. The CDR3 consists of 15 residues.

This clonotype was counted between two and nine times. V usage is TRBV29-1 and J usage is TRBJ1-5; 8 nucleotides line up with TRBD1. Germline V CDR1 and CDR2: SQVTM, ANQGSEA. V was pared by 4 bases and J by 4 bases, with 6 bases of the junction left unmatched. The CDR3 has 14 amino acids. CDR3 region: CSVAGTGLNQPQHF. The CDR3 DNA is TGCAGCGTTGCCGGGACAGGCCTTAATCAGCCCCAGCATTTT.

V is TRBV20-1 and J is TRBJ2-5; TRBD2 might be the D (7 bases). V was clipped by 6 bases and J by 5 bases, with 19 bases between them. CDR1 is DFQATT, CDR2 SNEGSKA, per germline (reference sequence). The CDR3 sequence is 14 residues long. In DNA, the CDR3 is TGCAGTGCCAGGAAACGGGGGGCGGAGGAGACCCAGTACTTC. Its protein is CSARKRGAEETQYF.

This clonotype has only a few counts. V and J are TRBV5-8 and TRBJ2-3, with 9 bases that match TRBD2. With V trimmed by 7 bases and J by 4 bases, 13 bases remained unmatched. CDR3 size: 16 residues. Germline CDR1 is SGHTS and CDR2 is YDEGEE. In DNA, the CDR3 is TGTGCCAGCGGAATCCCGGGACTAGCAATATCAGATACGCAGTATTTT. This translates into CASGIPGLAISDTQYF.

The chain has TRBV7-9 and TRBJ2-3; 9 nucleotides line up with TRBD2. This CDR3 region has 16 residues. J was trimmed by 4 bases and V by 2 bases; bases with no gene match: 7. CDR1 SEHNR and CDR2 FQNEAQ come from the germline V gene (reference sequence). The CDR3 nucleotides are TGTGCCAGCAGCTTATCCTTAGCGGGAGTGTCAGATACGCAGTATTTT. Translated: CASSLSLAGVSDTQYF.

In its sample, this clonotype was seen many times. The chain joins TRBV5-5 to TRBJ1-1; the match to TRBD1 covers 11 bases. Losses at the gene ends were 0 bases for V and 4 bases for J; bases not matched to a gene: 2. The CDR3 spans 15 residues. Germline CDR1 is SGHKS and CDR2 is YYEKEE (reference sequence). CDR3 in DNA: TGTGCCAGCAGCTTGGAGGGGACAGGGGGCACTGAAGCTTTCTTT. This translates into CASSLEGTGGTEAFF. Variable domain in full (rest from reference TRBV5-5 and TRBJ1-1): DAGVTQSPTHLIKTRGQQVTLRCSPISGHKSVSWYQQVLGQGPQFIFQYYEKEERGRGNFPDRFSARQFPNYSSELNVNALLLGDSALYLCASSLEGTGGTEAFFGQGTRLTVV.

V and J are TRBV4-3 and TRBJ2-5; the D gene is possibly TRBD2 (5 bases). This CDR3 is 15 amino acids long. Trimming removed 3 bases at V and 5 bases at J, with 16 bases between. Germline CDR1 LGHNA, CDR2 YSLEER. Here the CDR3 reads CASSQSLGVGETQYF. The CDR3 DNA reads as TGCGCCAGCAGCCAGTCCCTCGGGGTCGGGGAGACCCAGTACTTC.